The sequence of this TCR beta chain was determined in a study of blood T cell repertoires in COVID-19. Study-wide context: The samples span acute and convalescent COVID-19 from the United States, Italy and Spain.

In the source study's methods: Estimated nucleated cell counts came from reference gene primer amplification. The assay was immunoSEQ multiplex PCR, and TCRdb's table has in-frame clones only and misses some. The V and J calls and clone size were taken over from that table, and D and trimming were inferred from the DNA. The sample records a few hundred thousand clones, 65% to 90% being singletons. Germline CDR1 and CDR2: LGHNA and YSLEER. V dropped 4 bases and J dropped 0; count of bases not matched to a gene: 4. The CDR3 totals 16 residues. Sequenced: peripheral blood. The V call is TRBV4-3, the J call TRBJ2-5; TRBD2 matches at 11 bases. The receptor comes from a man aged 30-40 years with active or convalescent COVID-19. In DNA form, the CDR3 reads TGCGCCAGCAGCCGAGGTAGCGGGGGGGACCAAGAGACCCAGTACTTC. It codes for CASSRGSGGDQETQYF.